This T cell receptor (beta chain) was identified during a study of read filtering for tumor transcriptome and immune sequencing. From about 0.4 ug of RNA, a library with molecular barcoded alpha/delta and beta/gamma adaptors was made. TCRdb itself ran the reads through MiXCR, one entry per CDR3 protein. The table lists around 30,000 distinct CDR3 sequences, about 18% of them singletons, with about a sixth in the top ten. With regard to this clonotype: This likely traces to a read error, being one base from a far larger clone.

The TCR comes from a donor over 35 with multiple myeloma. The specimen was a population of CD138-negative cells sorted from bone marrow.

This chain's CDR3 is CPSSRTSGGNEQFF. The CDR3 DNA sequence: TGTCCCAGCAGCCGGACTAGCGGGGGCAATGAGCAGTTCTTC. The V gene is TRBV7-6, the J gene TRBJ2-1, with 13 nucleotides matching TRBD2. Germline CDR1 SGHVS, CDR2 FNYEAQ. This CDR3 comprises 14 residues.